The 21 T cell receptor beta chains below all came from one sample that was sequenced in a study of T cells in Graves' hyperthyroidism and ophthalmopathy. The CDR3 regions of TCR beta were amplified from RNA transcripts. With the HTBI primer set, the TCR CDR3 went through a first round of RT-PCR. TCRdb passed the multiplex PCR reads through MiXCR, listing each CDR3 protein once. The sample records roughly 500,000 distinct CDR3 sequences, 35% to 55% being singletons. Material for sequencing was peripheral blood or thyroid tissue (not recorded which). The receptors here all came from an adult woman with Graves' disease, either hyperthyroidism or ophthalmopathy (not recorded which).

This chain links TRBV7-3 with TRBJ1-2; D gene unclear. From germline, CDR1 is SGHTA and CDR2 FQGTGA. The ends were cut back, 5 bases at V and 12 bases at J, with 19 bases in the middle. This CDR3 is built from 13 residues. This chain's CDR3 is CASSPGPYSGNTF. In DNA form, the CDR3 reads TGTGCCAGCAGCCCCGGGCCGTACTCTGGAAACACCTTC. Full variable domain (outside the CDR3, taken from reference TRBV7-3 and TRBJ1-2): GAGVSQTPSNKVTEKGKYVELRCDPISGHTALYWYRQSLGQGPEFLIYFQGTGAADDSGLPNDRFFAVRPEGSVSTLKIQRTERGDSAVYLCASSPGPYSGNTFGSGTRLTVV.

This clonotype came up many times. V usage is TRBV12-3 or TRBV12-4 and J usage is TRBJ1-6; 8 positions match TRBD1. The CDR3 is made up of 15 amino acids. Trimming at V came to 5 bases and at J to 6 bases, leaving 6 bases not matched to a gene. CDR3 amino acids: CASSPGTGFNSPLHF. In nucleotides, the CDR3 is TGTGCCAGCAGTCCCGGGACAGGCTTTAATTCACCCCTCCACTTT.

This clonotype was seen repeatedly, ten times or more. The chain couples TRBV7-9 to TRBJ1-1; unclear D gene. Germline V gene data show CDR1 as SEHNR and CDR2 as FQNEAQ (reference sequence). With 5 bases removed from V and 3 bases from J, the gap between germline ends came to 16 bases. This CDR3 comprises 15 residues. In nucleotides, the CDR3 is TGTGCCAGCAGCCCAACCGGCGGGGTTTACACTGAAGCTTTCTTT. As protein: CASSPTGGVYTEAFF. Full variable domain (remainder filled in from reference TRBV7-9 and TRBJ1-1): DTGVSQNPRHKITKRGQNVTFRCDPISEHNRLYWYRQTLGQGPEFLTYFQNEAQLEKSRLLSDRFSAERPKGSFSTLEIQRTEQGDSAMYLCASSPTGGVYTEAFFGQGTRLTVV.

This clonotype has a count of ten or more. V and J are TRBV4-1 and TRBJ1-1, with a possible D match to TRBD1 (5 bases). The V gene lost 0 bases and the J gene lost 1 base, with 12 bases spanning the gap. This CDR3 is built from 16 residues. Germline CDR1 reads MGHRA; CDR2 reads YSYEKL. CDR3 loop: CASSQDQGAGNTEAFF. The CDR3, as DNA: TGCGCCAGCAGCCAAGATCAAGGGGCCGGGAACACTGAAGCTTTCTTT.

The CDR3 DNA reads TGTGCCAGCAGTTCTTTTGGACTAGCGGGAGGGAGCACCGGGGGGGCCAACGTCCTGACTTTC. Its translation: CASSSFGLAGGSTGGANVLTF. This sequence joins TRBV7-3 and TRBJ2-6; 15 positions agree with TRBD2. The CDR3 sequence is 21 residues long. With 6 bases clipped from V and 4 bases from J, the junction kept 16 bases outside the gene matches. CDR1 is SGHTA and CDR2 is FQGTGA in the germline V gene.

In this sample, this clonotype turned up a few times. V and J are TRBV10-3 and TRBJ1-6; 8 nucleotides align to TRBD1. The CDR3 covers 15 residues. The germline CDR1 and CDR2 sequences are ENHRY and SYGVKD. The trim removed 1 base at V and 5 bases at J, leaving 1 base unmatched. CDR3 coding DNA: TGTGCCATCAGTGAGTTGGGACAGGATAATTCACCCCTCCACTTT. Amino acid sequence: CAISELGQDNSPLHF.

A word on this clonotype: This is likely a read error, given that the CDR3 carries no conserved phenylalanine or tryptophan at its end. The DNA is left out, because the CDR3 cannot be placed on it with certainty; the CDR3 is given as TCRdb lists it. The rearrangement links TRBV5-1 to TRBJ1-1. Germline CDR1 reads SGHRS; CDR2 reads YFSETQ. The CDR3 is made up of 8 amino acids, end residues included. CDR3 sequence: CASSWGGL.

The chain is built from TRBV10-3 and TRBJ1-2; D perhaps matches TRBD1 (5 bases). CDR3 length: 15 amino acids. Trimming removed 6 bases from V and 2 bases from J, with 16 bases in between. CDR1 is ENHRY and CDR2 is SYGVKD in the germline V gene. The CDR3 DNA reads TGTGCCATCAGGCCCCCCGGACAAAAAAACTATGGCTACACCTTC. It codes for CAIRPPGQKNYGYTF.

This clonotype came up many times. The chain uses TRBV12-3 or TRBV12-4 and TRBJ2-7; weak D call: TRBD2 (5 bases). This CDR3 has 12 residues. Trimming left V 7 bases short and J 2 bases short, with 9 bases between. This CDR3 is CASTGSAYEQYF. The CDR3 DNA is TGTGCCAGCACGGGAAGCGCCTACGAGCAGTACTTC.

This clonotype has more than one count but fewer than ten. This chain connects TRBV15 to TRBJ2-5, with D unresolved. Germline assignment: CDR1 LNHNV and CDR2 YYDKDF (reference sequence). The CDR3 extends over 13 amino acids. V lost 0 bases, J lost 5 bases, and 7 bases lay in between. CDR3 DNA: TGTGCCACCAGCAGAGATGCGAGGGAGACCCAGTACTTC. Its translation: CATSRDARETQYF.

The J gene is TRBJ1-6, the V gene TRBV20-1; D not certain. CDR1 and CDR2 (germline): DFQATT, SNEGSKA (reference sequence). V shed 7 bases and J shed 10 bases, with 2 bases lying between them. This CDR3 has 8 amino acids. The CDR3 DNA is TGCAGTGTATCACCCCTCCACTTT. Amino acid sequence: CSVSPLHF.

V and J are TRBV7-2 and TRBJ2-7; 9 bases are shared with TRBD2. Germline values: CDR1 SGHTA, CDR2 FQGNSA. The CDR3 loop spans 16 amino acids. Trimming at V came to 3 bases and at J to 11 bases, leaving 17 bases not matched to a gene. CDR3 loop: CASSFRRTSVPKMEYF. The CDR3 DNA follows: TGTGCCAGCAGCTTTCGACGGACTAGCGTCCCGAAGATGGAGTACTTC.

The chain uses TRBV14 and TRBJ1-4, with 8 bases aligning to TRBD1. J gave up 8 bases and V 0 bases, and 5 bases lay outside the gene matches. The length of the CDR3 is 15 residues. Germline CDR1 and CDR2: SGHDN and FVKESK. CDR3 sequence: CASSQDRGLGEKLFF. The CDR3 DNA sequence: TGTGCCAGCAGCCAAGACAGGGGGCTGGGCGAAAAACTGTTTTTT. Filled out from reference TRBV14 and TRBJ1-4, the complete variable domain reads EAGVTQFPSHSVIEKGQTVTLRCDPISGHDNLYWYRRVMGKEIKFLLHFVKESKQDESGMPNNRFLAERTGGTYSTLKVQPAELEDSGVYFCASSQDRGLGEKLFFGSGTQLSVL.

The V call is TRBV20-1, the J call TRBJ1-5; 7 bases agree with TRBD1. Germline V gene lookup returns CDR1 DFQATT and CDR2 SNEGSKA (reference sequence). CDR3 length: 14 amino acids. V was clipped by 6 bases and J by 6 bases; unmatched bases: 11. The chain's CDR3 is CSATSQGEGQPQHF. CDR3 DNA: TGCAGTGCCACCAGTCAGGGGGAAGGTCAGCCCCAGCATTTT.

This clonotype was found a few times. The rearrangement joins TRBV29-1 to TRBJ1-3; D not resolved. Trimming shortened V by 4 bases and J by 0 bases, and 16 bases separated the two germline ends. CDR1 is SQVTM and CDR2 is ANQGSEA in the germline V gene. The length of the CDR3 is 16 residues. Here the CDR3 reads CSVGLGSPHSGNTIYF. The CDR3 DNA reads TGCAGCGTTGGGCTGGGCAGTCCCCACTCTGGAAACACCATATATTTT.

The rearrangement uses TRBV7-9 and TRBJ1-1, with TRBD1 identical over 9 bases. The V gene's germline CDR1 is SEHNR and CDR2 FQNEAQ (reference sequence). The length of the CDR3 is 12 residues. CDR3 bases: TGTGCAGCCGGGACAGGGCCCACTGAAGCTTTCTTT. Amino acids: CAAGTGPTEAFF.

This clonotype was recorded at least ten times. V and J are TRBV27 and TRBJ1-2; no clear D. V lost 8 bases and J 7 bases, leaving 5 bases between the germline ends. The CDR3 consists of 9 residues. CDR1 is MNHEY and CDR2 is SMNVEV in the germline V gene (reference sequence). The CDR3 loop reads CASVSGYTF. Written as DNA, the CDR3 is TGTGCCAGCGTCTCTGGCTACACCTTC.

J is TRBJ1-2 and V is TRBV19; 9 positions agree with TRBD1. V shed 4 bases, J shed 4 bases, and the junction held 10 bases outside the gene matches. Germline V gives CDR1 LNHDA, CDR2 SQIVND (reference sequence). The CDR3 loop spans 16 amino acids. The chain's CDR3 is CASSSNRGRGVYGYTF. In nucleotides, the CDR3 is TGTGCCAGTAGTAGCAACAGGGGGCGCGGCGTCTATGGCTACACCTTC.

This clonotype was counted at least ten times. The J gene is TRBJ1-2, the V gene TRBV4-1; perhaps TRBD1 as D (6 bases). Trimming took off 2 bases at V and 4 bases at J, with 14 bases between the two ends. Germline V gene data show CDR1 as MGHRA and CDR2 as YSYEKL. The CDR3 runs to 15 residues. The CDR3 DNA follows: TGCGCCAGCAGCCAATACCGGGACACACTCTATGGCTACACCTTC. Translation: CASSQYRDTLYGYTF.

This clonotype was counted many times. The chain combines TRBV6-6 with TRBJ1-1; D is ambiguous. This CDR3 spans 12 amino acids. The V gene's germline CDR1 is MNHNY and CDR2 SVGAGI (reference sequence). Deletions cut 6 bases from V and 8 bases from J, with 13 bases between. The CDR3 reads CASRSLVTEAFF. DNA for the CDR3: TGTGCCAGCAGATCCCTCGTGACAGAAGCTTTCTTT.

The chain has TRBV9 and TRBJ2-5; 10 bases are a match to TRBD2. Trimming at V came to 0 bases and at J to 5 bases, leaving 4 bases not matched to a gene. Germline V gene data show CDR1 as SGDLS and CDR2 as YYNGEE. This CDR3 spans 15 amino acids. CDR3 amino acids: CASSVEAGGLETQYF. The CDR3 coding sequence is TGTGCCAGCAGCGTAGAAGCGGGGGGGCTTGAGACCCAGTACTTC.